Below are 3 T cell receptor beta chains sequenced from a single sample in a study of a mutant IDH1 vaccine in newly diagnosed glioma. This table comes from immunoSEQ multiplex PCR, and its TCRdb copy is limited to in-frame clones, with some not included. The sample has over 65,000 clones, roughly 80% seen once. No antigen is known for these receptors. Time point given: week 35, safety follow-up. One vaccine dose held 300 ug of mutant IDH1 20-mer peptide and came with topical imiquimod. The material was PBMCs, obtained from a glioma patient whose treatment included an IDH1 peptide vaccine. The source is a young man with glioma.

The rearrangement links TRBV7-2 to TRBJ1-5; unclear D gene. The CDR3 loop spans 15 amino acids. V lost 5 bases, J lost 6 bases, and 17 bases lay in between. In germline, CDR1 is SGHTA, CDR2 FQGNSA. The CDR3 here is CASSPQATTGQPQHF. The DNA of the CDR3 is TGTGCCAGCAGCCCCCAGGCCACGACGGGTCAGCCCCAGCATTTT.

The chain is built from TRBV14 and TRBJ1-1, with 7 positions matching TRBD1. V lost 4 bases, J lost 0 bases, and 11 bases stayed unmatched. CDR3 length: 17 residues. Per germline, CDR1 SGHDN and CDR2 FVKESK. CDR3: CASSRKGQLIMNTEAFF. In DNA, the CDR3 is TGTGCCAGCAGCCGAAAGGGACAGTTAATCATGAACACTGAAGCTTTCTTT.

The chain combines TRBV18 with TRBJ1-2, with unresolved D. CDR3 length equals 13 residues. Trimming took off 2 bases at V and 2 bases at J, with 6 bases between the two ends. Germline V gives CDR1 KGHSH, CDR2 LQKENI. This chain's CDR3 is CASSPTGNYGYTF. CDR3 nucleotide sequence: TGTGCCAGCTCACCAACCGGGAACTATGGCTACACCTTC.